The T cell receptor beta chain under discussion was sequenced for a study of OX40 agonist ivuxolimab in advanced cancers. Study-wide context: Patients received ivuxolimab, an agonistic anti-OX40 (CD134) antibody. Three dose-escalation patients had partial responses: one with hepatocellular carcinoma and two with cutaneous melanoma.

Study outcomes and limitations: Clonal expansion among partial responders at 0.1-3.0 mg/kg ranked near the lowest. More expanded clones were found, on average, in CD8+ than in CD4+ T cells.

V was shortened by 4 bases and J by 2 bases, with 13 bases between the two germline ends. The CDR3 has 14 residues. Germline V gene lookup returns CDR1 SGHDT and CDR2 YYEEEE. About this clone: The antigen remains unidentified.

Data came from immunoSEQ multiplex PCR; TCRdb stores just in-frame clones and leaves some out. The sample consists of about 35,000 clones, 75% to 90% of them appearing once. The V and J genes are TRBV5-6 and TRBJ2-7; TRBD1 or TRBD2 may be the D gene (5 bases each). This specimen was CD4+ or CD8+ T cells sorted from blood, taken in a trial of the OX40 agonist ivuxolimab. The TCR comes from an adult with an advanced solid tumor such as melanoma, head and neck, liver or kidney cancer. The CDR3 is CASSHGTPAYEQYF. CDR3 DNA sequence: TGTGCCAGCAGCCATGGGACCCCTGCCTACGAGCAGTACTTC.